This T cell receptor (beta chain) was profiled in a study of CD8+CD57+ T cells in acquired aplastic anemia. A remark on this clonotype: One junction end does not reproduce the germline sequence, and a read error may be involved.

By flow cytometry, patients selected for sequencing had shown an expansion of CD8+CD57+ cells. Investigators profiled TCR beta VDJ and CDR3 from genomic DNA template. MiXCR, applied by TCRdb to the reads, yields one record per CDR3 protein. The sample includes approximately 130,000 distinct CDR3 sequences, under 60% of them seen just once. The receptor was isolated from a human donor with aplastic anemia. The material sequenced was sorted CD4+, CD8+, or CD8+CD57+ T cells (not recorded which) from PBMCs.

The chain's CDR3 is CASRKLQCSPPPRETQYF. For the CDR3, the DNA is TGTGCTAGCAGAAAGCTTCAGTGTTCTCCCCCGCCACGAGAGACCCAGTACTTC. The V gene is TRBV7-7, the J gene TRBJ2-5; D is uncertain. CDR1 and CDR2 from the germline V gene are SSHAT and FNYEAQ (reference sequence). The CDR3 length is 18 residues.